These 17 T cell receptor beta chains were all obtained from the same sample, sequenced in a study of blood T cell repertoires in COVID-19. The data were produced by immunoSEQ multiplex PCR, yet TCRdb's version contains in-frame clones alone and is incomplete. This sample has about 300,000 clones, with about 88% found just once. Specimen: peripheral blood. The source is a man aged 65 to 79 with acute or convalescent COVID-19.

On this clone: The same CDR3 can be traced to other DNA sequences in this sample. The gene calls are TRBV6-5 and TRBJ2-7, with D tentatively TRBD2 (5 bases). This CDR3 is 15 amino acids long. The germline V and J ends were trimmed by 0 bases and 0 bases, with 9 bases remaining between them. CDR1 and CDR2 from the germline V gene are MNHEY and SVGAGI. This chain's CDR3 is CASSYSSAYSYEQYF. CDR3 coding DNA: TGTGCCAGCAGTTACTCTAGCGCTTACTCCTACGAGCAGTACTTC.

The chain links TRBV7-2 to TRBJ2-6, with TRBD2 matching 7 bases. CDR3 size: 15 residues. The ends lost 5 bases at V and 2 bases at J; junction bases unmatched: 3. Germline CDR1 and CDR2: SGHTA and FQGNSA. CDR3 sequence (DNA): TGTGCCAGCAGCCTGCGGGAGCCTGGGGCCAACGTCCTGACTTTC. This encodes CASSLREPGANVLTF.

The chain carries TRBV7-9 and TRBJ1-6; no clear D. Germline V gene data show CDR1 as SEHNR and CDR2 as FQNEAQ (reference sequence). V lost 3 bases, J lost 6 bases, and 9 bases lay in between. This CDR3 contains 14 residues. The CDR3 DNA is TGTGCCAGCAGCTTCACGGGGATTAATTCACCCCTCCACTTT. It encodes CASSFTGINSPLHF.

The rearrangement links TRBV28 to TRBJ2-5; TRBD2 is a possible D gene (6 bases). The germline gives CDR1 MDHEN, CDR2 SYDVKM. CDR3 length: 13 amino acids. The germline V and J ends were trimmed by 8 bases and 1 base, with 11 bases remaining between them. CDR3: CASRGNSQETQYF. The CDR3 DNA sequence: TGTGCCAGCCGCGGGAACAGCCAAGAGACCCAGTACTTC.

This clone was seen only a few times. A read error may produce the germline difference seen at one junction end. The chain recombines TRBV6-6 with TRBJ1-2, with 10 bases aligning to TRBD1. CDR3 size: 14 residues. Per germline, CDR1 MNHNY and CDR2 SVGAGI (reference sequence). CDR3 sequence (DNA): TGTGCCAGCACTCCCTCAGTCCCGGGACAGGGGAATGTCTTC. It specifies CASTPSVPGQGNVF.

This chain joins TRBV11-2 and TRBJ1-6; unclear D gene. Germline V CDR1 and CDR2: SGHAT, FQNNGV. The CDR3 runs 19 residues. Between the trimmed V and J ends, which lost 3 bases and 1 base, there was a span of 19 bases. In DNA form, the CDR3 reads TGTGCCAGCAGCTTCCTTTTTGGAGGTCCCGGGTCCTATAATTCACCCCTCCACTTT. It yields the protein CASSFLFGGPGSYNSPLHF.

This rearrangement joins TRBV18 to TRBJ2-7; 8 positions agree with TRBD1. This CDR3 has 15 amino acids. CDR1 KGHSH and CDR2 LQKENI come from the germline V gene. The trim removed 5 bases at V and 2 bases at J, leaving 8 bases unmatched. The CDR3 here is CASSDNTGGTYEQYF. CDR3 DNA: TGTGCCAGCTCAGATAATACAGGGGGGACCTACGAGCAGTACTTC.

The rearrangement uses TRBV7-9 and TRBJ1-5, with 10 bases that match TRBD1. Germline assignment: CDR1 SEHNR and CDR2 FQNEAQ (reference sequence). The CDR3 extends over 16 amino acids. J was trimmed by 6 bases and V by 5 bases; bases with no gene match: 10. The CDR3 here is CASSIHLGQGPQPQHF. The CDR3 region has the DNA TGTGCCAGCAGCATACATTTGGGACAGGGGCCTCAGCCCCAGCATTTT. Using reference TRBV7-9 and TRBJ1-5 for the parts outside the CDR3, the full variable domain is DTGVSQNPRHKITKRGQNVTFRCDPISEHNRLYWYRQTLGQGPEFLTYFQNEAQLEKSRLLSDRFSAERPKGSFSTLEIQRTEQGDSAMYLCASSIHLGQGPQPQHFGDGTRLSIL.

This chain joins TRBV30 and TRBJ2-3; the match to TRBD2 covers 10 bases. The germline gives CDR1 GTSNPN, CDR2 SVGIG (reference sequence). The CDR3 is made up of 20 amino acids. Unmatched junction bases numbered 18, after V lost 0 bases and J lost 3 bases. For the CDR3, the DNA is TGTGCCTGGAGTGTACGTCGGTCAGGGCGGTTGGGACTAGCGACAGATACGCAGTATTTT. This gives the protein CAWSVRRSGRLGLATDTQYF.

The chain combines TRBV9 with TRBJ2-1; 7 nucleotides line up with TRBD1. J lost 1 base, V lost 5 bases, and 3 bases had no gene match. The CDR3 loop spans 14 amino acids. Germline V gene lookup returns CDR1 SGDLS and CDR2 YYNGEE. The CDR3 is CASSETGSYNEQFF. CDR3 nucleotide sequence: TGTGCCAGCAGTGAGACAGGGTCCTACAATGAGCAGTTCTTC.

This rearrangement joins TRBV6-5 to TRBJ1-1, with TRBD1 matching 9 bases. The germline CDR1 and CDR2 sequences are MNHEY and SVGAGI. V lost 11 bases and J lost 4; bases outside the gene matches: 8. The CDR3 length is 13 residues. The CDR3 nucleotides read TGTGCCGGTAGGACAGGGGTAGGCACTGAAGCTTTCTTT. Its protein is CAGRTGVGTEAFF.

A few counts support this clone. The chain recombines TRBV4-1 with TRBJ1-4; D possibly corresponds to TRBD1 (6 bases). Germline V gene lookup returns CDR1 MGHRA and CDR2 YSYEKL. This CDR3 is 16 amino acids long. Trimming removed 3 bases from V and 3 bases from J, with 14 bases in between. The CDR3 protein is CASSQRTQGSNEKLFF. CDR3 bases: TGCGCCAGCAGCCAGAGGACGCAGGGGTCTAATGAAAAACTGTTTTTT.

This clone has only one observation. This chain connects TRBV2 to TRBJ1-4; D ambiguous. Trimming stripped 4 bases from V and 8 bases from J, with 17 bases between. CDR3 length: 15 residues. The germline V gene encodes CDR1 SNHLY and CDR2 FYNNEI. The CDR3 DNA follows: TGTGCCAGCAGTGTGATGAGGGAAGTTGGAGAAAAACTGTTTTTT. It translates to CASSVMREVGEKLFF.

The chain links TRBV7-9 to TRBJ1-1; 8 bases line up with TRBD1. Trimming took 5 bases from V and 1 from J; bases not matched to a gene: 3. Germline V gene data show CDR1 as SEHNR and CDR2 as FQNEAQ (reference sequence). CDR3 size: 14 residues. This CDR3 is CASSPGQGNTEAFF. For the CDR3, the DNA is TGTGCCAGCAGCCCAGGACAGGGGAACACTGAAGCTTTCTTT. Supplemented by reference TRBV7-9 and TRBJ1-1, the full variable domain reads DTGVSQNPRHKITKRGQNVTFRCDPISEHNRLYWYRQTLGQGPEFLTYFQNEAQLEKSRLLSDRFSAERPKGSFSTLEIQRTEQGDSAMYLCASSPGQGNTEAFFGQGTRLTVV.

The rearrangement links TRBV7-9 to TRBJ1-3; no reliable D call. This CDR3 spans 14 amino acids. Germline CDR1 reads SEHNR; CDR2 reads FQNEAQ (reference sequence). Trimming removed 5 bases at V and 4 bases at J, with 12 bases between. CDR3 sequence (DNA): TGTGCCAGCAGCCCATACTCACAGGGAAACACCATATATTTT. Its translation is CASSPYSQGNTIYF.

This clone was seen a few times. The chain has TRBV6-5 and TRBJ2-2; D is unclear. The V and J ends lost 6 bases and 2 bases respectively, with 10 bases between them. CDR1 and CDR2 (germline): MNHEY, SVGAGI. This CDR3 spans 14 amino acids. The CDR3 DNA reads TGTGCCAGCAGCCAACAACTAAACACCGGGGAGCTGTTTTTT. Its translation is CASSQQLNTGELFF.

J is TRBJ1-2 and V is TRBV3-1 (or the pseudogene TRBV3-2), with TRBD1 matching 7 bases. The trim removed 3 bases at V and 5 bases at J, leaving 9 bases unmatched. The CDR3 totals 15 residues. Germline CDR1 reads LGHDT; CDR2 reads YNNKEL (reference sequence). Here the CDR3 DNA reads TGTGCCAGCAGCCAGGCCGTAGGGGGCTGGTATGGCTACACCTTC. Translated, it gives CASSQAVGGWYGYTF.